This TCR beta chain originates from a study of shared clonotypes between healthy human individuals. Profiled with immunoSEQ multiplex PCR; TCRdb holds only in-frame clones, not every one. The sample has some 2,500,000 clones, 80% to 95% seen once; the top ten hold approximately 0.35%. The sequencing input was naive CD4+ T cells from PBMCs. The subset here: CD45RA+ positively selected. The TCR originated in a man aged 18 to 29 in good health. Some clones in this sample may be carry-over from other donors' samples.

The CDR3 is CASKGQGRYEQYF. The CDR3 coding sequence is TGTGCCAGCAAAGGACAGGGGCGCTACGAGCAGTACTTC. The rearrangement joins TRBV6-5 to TRBJ2-7; 9 bases align to TRBD1. The CDR3 totals 13 residues. Trimming took 7 bases from V and 3 from J; bases not matched to a gene: 4. Germline V CDR1 and CDR2: MNHEY, SVGAGI.